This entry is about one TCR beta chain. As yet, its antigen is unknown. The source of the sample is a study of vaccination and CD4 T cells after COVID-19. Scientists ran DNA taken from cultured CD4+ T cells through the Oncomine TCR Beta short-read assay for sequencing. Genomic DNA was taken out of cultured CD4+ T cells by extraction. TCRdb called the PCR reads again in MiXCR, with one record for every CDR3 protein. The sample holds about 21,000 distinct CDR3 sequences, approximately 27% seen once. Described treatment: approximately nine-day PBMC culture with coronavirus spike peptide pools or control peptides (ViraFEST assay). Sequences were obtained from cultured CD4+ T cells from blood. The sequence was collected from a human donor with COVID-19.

CDR3: CASSSSGTPRRETQYF. The CDR3 DNA reads as TGTGCCAGCAGCTCATCCGGGACTCCGAGGAGGGAGACCCAGTACTTC. The chain combines TRBV11-3 with TRBJ2-5; a possible D gene is TRBD2 (6 bases). The CDR3 covers 16 residues. CDR1 and CDR2 (germline): SGHNT, YENEEA. V lost 4 bases, J lost 5 bases, and 20 bases lay in between.